Each of the 19 T cell receptor beta chains below was sequenced from the same sample in a study of metastatic and nonmetastatic thyroid tumors. Through MiXCR, TCRdb re-clonotyped the PCR reads. The sample shows 11,000 to 15,000 clones, about an eighth of them seen only once. Patients had received no treatment of any kind before thyroid surgery. The sample comprised blood. These receptor sequences come from a female donor with papillary thyroid cancer or a benign thyroid nodule (not recorded which). Some clones in this sample may be carry-over from other donors' samples.

This clone was seen at least ten times. This is likely a read error, given that the CDR3 carries no conserved phenylalanine or tryptophan at its end. The J gene is TRBJ1-6, the V gene TRBV28; D gene uncertain. The CDR3 loop spans 18 amino acids. From germline, CDR1 is MDHEN and CDR2 SYDVKM. Trimming left V 2 bases short and J 0 bases short, with 14 bases between. CDR3 DNA sequence: TGTGCCAGCAGTTTAGACATCCTGAGGAGCTCCTATAATTCACCCCTCCACTCT. Amino acid sequence: CASSLDILRSSYNSPLHS.

Regarding this clone: Other nucleotide sequences in the sample specify the same CDR3. This chain uses TRBV3-1 with TRBJ2-1; TRBD2 aligns across 11 bases. The germline gives CDR1 LGHDT, CDR2 YNNKEL (reference sequence). This CDR3 region has 18 residues. With 6 bases clipped from V and 6 bases from J, the junction kept 16 bases outside the gene matches. Written as DNA, the CDR3 is TGTGCCAGCAGTCAGGGCGGCGTAGCGGGGGGGCCCGGCAATGAGCAGTTCTTC. Translation gives CASSQGGVAGGPGNEQFF.

This clone was seen at least ten times. The DNA for the CDR3 is TGTGCCAGCAGCGAATCTAACTATGGCTACACCTTC. As protein: CASSESNYGYTF. J is TRBJ1-2 and V is TRBV5-5; no reliable D call. Germline values: CDR1 SGHKS, CDR2 YYEKEE (reference sequence). The CDR3 sequence is 12 residues long. V gave up 4 bases and J gave up 0 bases, with 4 bases separating them.

This clone was counted only a few times. CDR3 residues: CATRSSWSGANVLTF. In DNA form, the CDR3 reads TGTGCCACCAGGTCTTCATGGTCTGGGGCCAACGTCCTGACTTTC. The chain employs TRBV27 and TRBJ2-6; no reliable D call. This CDR3 comprises 15 residues. V lost 10 bases and J 1 base, leaving 14 bases between the germline ends. The germline V gene encodes CDR1 MNHEY and CDR2 SMNVEV (reference sequence).

This clone occurred a few times. This chain connects TRBV6-2 or TRBV6-3 to TRBJ2-7; TRBD1 aligns across 9 bases. The V and J ends lost 4 bases and 6 bases, in that order; junction bases with no gene match: 7. Per germline, CDR1 MNHEY and CDR2 SVGEGT. This CDR3 is built from 14 residues. The CDR3 bases are TGTGCCAGCAGTTCAGGGGACAGGGCTTCCGAGCAGTACTTC. This gives the protein CASSSGDRASEQYF.

This clone has ten or more counts. The chain links TRBV5-1 to TRBJ2-1, with D possibly being TRBD2 (6 bases). In germline, CDR1 is SGHRS, CDR2 YFSETQ. The CDR3 consists of 15 residues. V lost 3 bases, J lost 2 bases, and 12 bases lay in between. The DNA of the CDR3 is TGCGCCAGCAGCTCCCGGACTAACGCCTACAATGAGCAGTTCTTC. This encodes CASSSRTNAYNEQFF.

This clone has at least ten counts. The genes are TRBV10-1 and TRBJ2-2, with unresolved D. The CDR3 totals 15 residues. Trimming removed 2 bases from V and 3 bases from J, with 10 bases in between. Germline CDR1 reads WNHNN; CDR2 reads SYGVQD (reference sequence). As DNA, the CDR3 is TGCGCCAGCAGTGAGGCTAGTAGGGACACCGGGGAGCTGTTTTTT. Translating it yields CASSEASRDTGELFF.

This chain links TRBV28 with TRBJ1-2; the match to TRBD1 covers 8 bases. V was clipped by 4 bases and J by 4 bases; unmatched bases: 2. The germline CDR1 and CDR2 sequences are MDHEN and SYDVKM. The CDR3 length is 13 residues. CDR3 region: CASSSGQVYGYTF. The CDR3 region has the DNA TGTGCCAGCAGTTCGGGACAGGTCTATGGCTACACCTTC.

By sample fraction, this clone is medium-sized. The V and J genes are TRBV12-3 or TRBV12-4 and TRBJ1-1, with D possibly being TRBD1 (5 bases). The CDR3 is made up of 14 amino acids. The V gene lost 3 bases and the J gene lost 11 bases, with 19 bases spanning the gap. For the CDR3, the DNA is TGTGCCAGCAGTTTGTCCGGGGCAGGCTGGAGTGCTTTCTTT. It translates to CASSLSGAGWSAFF.

At least ten counts were recorded for this clone. The chain combines TRBV20-1 with TRBJ2-3; 8 bases align to TRBD2. CDR1 DFQATT and CDR2 SNEGSKA come from the germline V gene (reference sequence). The V segment lost 3 bases and the J segment 8 bases; nucleotides outside the gene matches: 13. There are 15 residues in the CDR3. CDR3 nucleotide sequence: TGCAGTGCTAGTCGTGCGGGGGGCCCGCTTGCTACGCAGTATTTT. It yields the protein CSASRAGGPLATQYF.

The table lists this clone with many counts. A much larger clone is a single base away; this may be a read error. This chain joins TRBV12-3 or TRBV12-4 and TRBJ2-1, with D possibly matching TRBD2 (6 bases). There are 15 residues in the CDR3. CDR3 DNA: TGTGCCAGCAGCCCCGGGAGAGGGTCCTACAGTGAGCAGTTCTTC. Encoded protein: CASSPGRGSYSEQFF.

Concerning this clone: At one boundary the junction diverges from the germline segment, which might be a read error. The rearrangement uses TRBV19 and TRBJ1-6, with D hard to call. Germline CDR1 and CDR2: LNHDA and SQIVND (reference sequence). The CDR3 covers 14 residues. CDR3 amino acids: CTSSTEREVSPLHF. The CDR3, as DNA: TGTACCAGTAGTACTGAGAGGGAGGTTTCACCCCTCCACTTT.

This clone showed up just a few times. The chain uses TRBV20-1 and TRBJ2-1; 9 bases match TRBD2. This CDR3 is built from 17 residues. The V gene's germline CDR1 is DFQATT and CDR2 SNEGSKA (reference sequence). V lost 0 bases to trimming and J lost 8 bases; unmatched junction nucleotides: 14. The CDR3 spells CSAREGSPGTSPHEQFF. CDR3 coding DNA: TGCAGTGCTAGAGAAGGTTCCCCCGGGACTAGCCCCCATGAGCAGTTCTTC.

Regarding this clone: Without the conserved terminal phenylalanine or tryptophan, this CDR3 likely stems from a read error. The chain links TRBV20-1 to TRBJ2-2, with D perhaps given as TRBD1 or TRBD2 (6 bases each). The length of the CDR3 is 14 residues. CDR1 and CDR2 from the germline V gene are DFQATT and SNEGSKA (reference sequence). CDR3 bases: TGCAGTGCTAACGGGCTGCGGGACACCAGGGAGCTGTTTTCT. It is translated as CSANGLRDTRELFS.

This clone occurred many times. Other nucleotide sequences from this sample produce the same CDR3. V usage is TRBV19 and J usage is TRBJ2-1; TRBD2 matches 10 bases. There are 19 residues in the CDR3. Germline V CDR1 and CDR2: LNHDA, SQIVND (reference sequence). V was clipped by 6 bases and J by 4 bases; unmatched bases: 18. CDR3 residues: CASSKRQTTLAGDYNEQFF. The CDR3 DNA reads TGTGCCAGTAGCAAAAGGCAGACAACCCTAGCGGGGGATTACAATGAGCAGTTCTTC.

This clone was counted ten times or more. CDR3 sequence: CASSWRLAGGFPTGELFF. CDR3 bases: TGCGCCAGCAGCTGGAGACTAGCGGGAGGGTTCCCCACCGGGGAGCTGTTTTTT. The chain carries TRBV5-1 and TRBJ2-2; 14 positions agree with TRBD2. The V segment lost 3 bases and the J segment 4 bases; nucleotides outside the gene matches: 8. The CDR3 is 18 amino acids. Germline loops: CDR1 SGHRS, CDR2 YFSETQ.

Judged by abundance, this clone is medium-sized. V and J are TRBV6-1 and TRBJ2-7; tentative D call: TRBD1 (5 bases). V shed 3 bases and J shed 2 bases, with 8 bases lying between them. CDR1 MNHNS and CDR2 SASEGT come from the germline V gene. The length of the CDR3 is 13 residues. CDR3 amino acids: CASSDSTAYEQYF. DNA for the CDR3: TGTGCCAGCAGTGATTCGACAGCCTACGAGCAGTACTTC.

This clone was counted at least ten times. V usage is TRBV20-1 and J usage is TRBJ1-2; D remains unclear. Germline V CDR1 and CDR2: DFQATT, SNEGSKA (reference sequence). The CDR3 length is 15 residues. The ends were cut back, 0 bases at V and 1 base at J, with 12 bases in the middle. This CDR3 reads CSARDPGPVNYGYTF. The CDR3 nucleotides are TGCAGTGCTAGAGATCCCGGGCCAGTTAACTATGGCTACACCTTC.

There are many counts of this clone. This chain uses TRBV6-1 with TRBJ2-3; 11 nucleotides match TRBD2. The V gene's germline CDR1 is MNHNS and CDR2 SASEGT. CDR3 length: 15 residues. The V segment lost 4 bases and the J segment 3 bases; nucleotides outside the gene matches: 3. CDR3 bases: TGTGCCAGCAGTGCTAGCGGGGGGCGGACAGATACGCAGTATTTT. This codes for CASSASGGRTDTQYF.